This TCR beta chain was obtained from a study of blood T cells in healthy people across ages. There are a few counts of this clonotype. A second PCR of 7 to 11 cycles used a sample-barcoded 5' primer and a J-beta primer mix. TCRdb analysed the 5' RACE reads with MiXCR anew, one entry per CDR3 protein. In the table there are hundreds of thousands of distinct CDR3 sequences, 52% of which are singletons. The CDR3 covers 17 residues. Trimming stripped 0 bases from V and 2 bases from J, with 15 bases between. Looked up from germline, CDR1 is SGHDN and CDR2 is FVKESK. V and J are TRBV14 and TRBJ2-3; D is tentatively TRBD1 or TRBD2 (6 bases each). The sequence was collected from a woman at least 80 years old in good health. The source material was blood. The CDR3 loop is CASSQDRDGGYTDTQYF. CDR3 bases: TGTGCCAGCAGCCAAGATCGGGACGGGGGCTACACAGATACGCAGTATTTT.